These 25 T cell receptor beta chains came from one sample sequenced in a study of CD4 T cells in relation to SARS-CoV-2 and coronaviruses. Sequenced by immunoSEQ multiplex PCR; TCRdb stores in-frame clones only, minus some. The sample holds about 38,000 clones, roughly 88% seen once. Sample: memory CD4+ T cells from PBMCs. These receptors all come from an adult with COVID-19.

The V and J genes are TRBV12-5 and TRBJ1-1; the D is unclear. Germline loops: CDR1 LGHNT, CDR2 FRNRAP. The CDR3 covers 13 residues. V lost 5 bases to trimming and J lost 5 bases, with 12 bases between them. The CDR3 DNA is TGTGCTAGTGGTCCTTCCGTCTGGACTGAAGCTTTCTTT. This translates into CASGPSVWTEAFF.

The gene calls are TRBV10-3 and TRBJ2-1; 8 bases are shared with TRBD2. The CDR3 has 17 residues. Germline trimming cut 3 bases from V and 2 bases from J; bases unmatched to any gene: 9. Germline V CDR1 and CDR2: ENHRY, SYGVKD. CDR3 DNA: TGTGCCATCAGTGACTCGGGGGGGCCTAGGACCTACAATGAGCAGTTCTTC. Translating gives CAISDSGGPRTYNEQFF.

The CDR3 protein is CASSPAGGMEQFF. CDR3 DNA: TGTGCCAGCTCACCCGCGGGTGGGATGGAGCAGTTCTTC. The chain carries TRBV18 and TRBJ2-1, with a weak D call TRBD2 (5 bases). Germline V gene data show CDR1 as KGHSH and CDR2 as LQKENI. This CDR3 comprises 13 residues. V lost 3 bases and J 10 bases, leaving 13 bases between the germline ends.

The V and J genes are TRBV5-4 and TRBJ2-7; D may match TRBD1 or TRBD2 (6 bases each). Per the germline V gene, CDR1 is SGHNT and CDR2 is YYREEE (reference sequence). The CDR3 contains 16 residues. Trimming left V 4 bases short and J 3 bases short, with 20 bases between. CDR3 loop: CASSPRDSPRGYEQYF. The DNA for the CDR3 is TGTGCCAGCAGCCCTCGGGACTCCCCCAGGGGCTACGAGCAGTACTTC.

The genes are TRBV6-2 or TRBV6-3 and TRBJ2-2; possible D gene TRBD1, 6 bases. Germline V gene lookup returns CDR1 MNHEY and CDR2 SVGEGT. The CDR3 covers 15 residues. The V end was cut by 7 bases, the J end by 6 bases, with 18 bases between. CDR3 sequence: CASTPQGRKAGELFF. The DNA of the CDR3 is TGTGCCAGCACCCCACAGGGTAGGAAGGCCGGGGAGCTGTTTTTT.

This clone occurred once. The junction does not match germline at one end; this may be a read error. The CDR3 reads CASSPVQGGQTYEQYF. The CDR3 nucleotides read TGTGCTAGCAGCCCAGTTCAGGGGGGACAGACCTACGAGCAGTACTTC. V and J are TRBV7-7 and TRBJ2-7; a possible D gene is TRBD1 (7 bases). The CDR3 contains 16 residues. Per germline, CDR1 SSHAT and CDR2 FNYEAQ (reference sequence).

The chain joins TRBV25-1 to TRBJ1-4, with TRBD1 matching over 7 bases. The CDR3 runs 16 residues. The ends lost 7 bases at V and 4 bases at J; junction bases unmatched: 12. Germline CDR1 is MGHDK and CDR2 is SYGVNS. The CDR3 spells CASTRSPGGGNEKLFF. CDR3 sequence (DNA): TGTGCCAGCACCCGATCCCCAGGGGGGGGTAATGAAAAACTGTTTTTT. The full variable domain, in which reference TRBV25-1 and TRBJ1-4 provide the parts outside the CDR3, is EADIYQTPRYLVIGTGKKITLECSQTMGHDKMYWYQQDPGMELHLIHYSYGVNSTEKGDLSSESTVSRIRTEHFPLTLESARPSHTSQYLCASTRSPGGGNEKLFFGSGTQLSVL.

V gene TRBV3-1 (or the pseudogene TRBV3-2) combines with J gene TRBJ1-1; D gene uncertain. The germline V and J ends were trimmed by 5 bases and 1 base, with 14 bases remaining between them. The length of the CDR3 is 15 residues. The germline CDR1 and CDR2 sequences are LGHDT and YNNKEL (reference sequence). The CDR3 spells CASSTGRIKNTEAFF. The CDR3 coding sequence is TGTGCCAGCAGCACCGGCAGGATTAAGAACACTGAAGCTTTCTTT.

This clone was seen just once. This CDR3 is CASSTGVSGANVLTF. The CDR3 nucleotides are TGTGCCAGCAGCACAGGGGTGAGTGGGGCCAACGTCCTGACTTTC. The rearrangement links TRBV5-6 to TRBJ2-6; 7 bases are shared with TRBD1. This CDR3 comprises 15 residues. Germline V gene sequence: CDR1 SGHDT, CDR2 YYEEEE. V trimming: 4 bases; J trimming: 3 bases; junction bases outside the gene matches: 4.

CDR3 sequence (DNA): TGTGCCAGCAGTTACCTGGGGACGCCTACAGATACGCAGTATTTT. Protein sequence: CASSYLGTPTDTQYF. J is TRBJ2-3 and V is TRBV6-5; D is tentatively TRBD1 or TRBD2 (5 bases each). CDR3 length: 15 residues. Germline V gives CDR1 MNHEY, CDR2 SVGAGI. Trimming shortened V by 2 bases and J by 3 bases, and 12 bases separated the two germline ends.

This sequence joins TRBV5-6 and TRBJ2-7; 9 bases are shared with TRBD1. This CDR3 has 14 residues. The ends lost 1 base at V and 6 bases at J; junction bases unmatched: 5. Germline values: CDR1 SGHDT, CDR2 YYEEEE. The CDR3 here is CASSLIGTGSEQYF. DNA of the CDR3: TGTGCCAGCAGCTTGATCGGGACAGGGAGCGAGCAGTACTTC.

The rearrangement joins TRBV7-8 to TRBJ2-1; the D is unclear. From germline, CDR1 is SGHVS and CDR2 FQNEAQ. Trimming removed 5 bases from V and 0 bases from J, with 17 bases in between. There are 17 residues in the CDR3. This CDR3 reads CASSLPRRFSSYNEQFF. CDR3 nucleotides: TGTGCCAGCAGCCTTCCGCGCCGGTTTAGCTCCTACAATGAGCAGTTCTTC. The variable domain in full, completed from reference TRBV7-8 and TRBJ2-1, reads GAGVSQSPRYKVAKRGQDVALRCDPISGHVSLFWYQQALGQGPEFLTYFQNEAQLDKSGLPSDRFFAERPEGSVSTLKIQRTQQEDSAVYLCASSLPRRFSSYNEQFFGPGTRLTVL.

The chain employs TRBV28 and TRBJ1-5, with 10 bases matching TRBD1. J gave up 5 bases and V 5 bases, and 15 bases lay outside the gene matches. Germline V gene sequence: CDR1 MDHEN, CDR2 SYDVKM. There are 18 residues in the CDR3. The CDR3 coding sequence is TGTGCCAGCAGTAGGCCGCGGACCGGGACAGGGGCGTATCAGCCCCAGCATTTT. Amino acids: CASSRPRTGTGAYQPQHF.

The V call is TRBV29-1, the J call TRBJ1-6; 7 nucleotides line up with TRBD1. J was trimmed by 7 bases and V by 4 bases; bases with no gene match: 4. Germline V gene lookup returns CDR1 SQVTM and CDR2 ANQGSEA. CDR3 size: 13 residues. As DNA, the CDR3 is TGCAGCGTTGCCAGGGGGATGAATTCACCCCTCCACTTT. It specifies CSVARGMNSPLHF.

The chain is built from TRBV6-5 and TRBJ2-3; D may be TRBD1 (5 bases). The germline gives CDR1 MNHEY, CDR2 SVGAGI. Deletions cut 7 bases from V and 0 bases from J, with 11 bases between. This CDR3 contains 14 residues. DNA for the CDR3: TGTGCCAGCACGGCAGGGATGAGCACAGATACGCAGTATTTT. This translates into CASTAGMSTDTQYF.

The V and J genes are TRBV6-1 and TRBJ1-5, with a weak D call TRBD1 (5 bases). The CDR3 extends over 16 amino acids. V was trimmed by 3 bases and J by 0 bases, leaving 12 bases between them. Germline V gives CDR1 MNHNS, CDR2 SASEGT. The CDR3 nucleotides read TGTGCCAGCAGTGATAGGGTTAGGGGTAGCAATCAGCCCCAGCATTTT. Its translation: CASSDRVRGSNQPQHF.

The V gene is TRBV10-2, the J gene TRBJ2-2; 11 bases are a match to TRBD1. The junction had 3 bases not matched to a gene; V was cut back by 4 bases and J by 5 bases. The CDR3 totals 15 residues. Germline values: CDR1 WSHSY, CDR2 SAAADI. The CDR3 DNA sequence: TGCGCCAGCAGTGGGGACAGGGGGTTAACCGGGGAGCTGTTTTTT. Translated: CASSGDRGLTGELFF.

The chain combines TRBV14 with TRBJ1-6; D is perhaps TRBD1 (5 bases). Per germline, CDR1 SGHDN and CDR2 FVKESK. The CDR3 is 18 residues long. Trimming removed 1 base at V and 1 base at J, with 14 bases between. As DNA, the CDR3 is TGTGCCAGCAGCCAAGGTTGGGGGGTTGGGTCCTATAATTCACCCCTCCACTTT. Amino acids: CASSQGWGVGSYNSPLHF.

CDR3 loop: CASSQGASFFEQFF. For the CDR3, the DNA is TGCGCCAGCAGCCAAGGGGCTAGTTTCTTTGAGCAGTTCTTC. The J gene is TRBJ2-1, the V gene TRBV4-1, with unresolved D. This CDR3 comprises 14 residues. Germline lookup yields CDR1 MGHRA and CDR2 YSYEKL. Trimming took 1 base from V and 9 from J, leaving 13 bases between them.

The J gene is TRBJ2-3, the V gene TRBV11-3; D is unclear. Per the germline V gene, CDR1 is SGHNT and CDR2 is YENEEA. V lost 3 bases and J lost 2, with 6 bases in between. The CDR3 is 13 residues long. In DNA, the CDR3 is TGTGCCAGCAGCTTTCCAGCCACAGATACGCAGTATTTT. Protein sequence: CASSFPATDTQYF.

This chain uses TRBV6-1 with TRBJ1-5; possibly TRBD1 for D (6 bases). CDR1 is MNHNS and CDR2 is SASEGT in the germline V gene. The CDR3 covers 18 residues. V was trimmed by 4 bases and J by 0 bases, leaving 19 bases between them. This CDR3 is CASSGRGGDTYSNQPQHF. The CDR3, as DNA: TGTGCCAGCAGTGGGAGGGGAGGGGACACTTATAGCAATCAGCCCCAGCATTTT.

This sequence joins TRBV20-1 and TRBJ1-4; a weak D match, TRBD1 (6 bases). The germline V gene has CDR1 DFQATT and CDR2 SNEGSKA (reference sequence). The CDR3 runs 20 residues. Trimming removed 3 bases from V and 0 bases from J, with 26 bases in between. CDR3 in amino acids: CSASLKPRTAKGATNEKLFF. The CDR3 nucleotides are TGCAGTGCTAGTCTTAAACCTCGGACCGCGAAGGGGGCAACTAATGAAAAACTGTTTTTT.

V and J are TRBV11-2 and TRBJ1-5; D is perhaps TRBD1 (6 bases). Germline V gene data show CDR1 as SGHAT and CDR2 as FQNNGV. The CDR3 contains 15 residues. Between the trimmed V and J ends, which lost 5 bases and 1 base, there was a span of 12 bases. CDR3 bases: TGTGCCAGCAGCCCACAGGGATGGAGCAATCAGCCCCAGCATTTT. Its protein is CASSPQGWSNQPQHF.

The chain uses TRBV30 and TRBJ1-3, with unresolved D. Germline loops: CDR1 GTSNPN, CDR2 SVGIG (reference sequence). CDR3 length: 15 amino acids. The ends were cut back, 2 bases at V and 0 bases at J, with 11 bases in the middle. CDR3 in DNA: TGTGCCTGGAGTAGGGATAGCTTCTCTGGAAACACCATATATTTT. This translates into CAWSRDSFSGNTIYF.

The chain has TRBV18 and TRBJ2-3, with D maybe TRBD1 (6 bases). Trimming cost V 3 bases and J 6 bases, with 13 bases left between them. CDR3 length: 14 residues. CDR1 and CDR2 (germline): KGHSH, LQKENI. CDR3 DNA: TGTGCCAGCTCACCTTTCCAGGGGAGCGATACGCAGTATTTT. Translation: CASSPFQGSDTQYF.